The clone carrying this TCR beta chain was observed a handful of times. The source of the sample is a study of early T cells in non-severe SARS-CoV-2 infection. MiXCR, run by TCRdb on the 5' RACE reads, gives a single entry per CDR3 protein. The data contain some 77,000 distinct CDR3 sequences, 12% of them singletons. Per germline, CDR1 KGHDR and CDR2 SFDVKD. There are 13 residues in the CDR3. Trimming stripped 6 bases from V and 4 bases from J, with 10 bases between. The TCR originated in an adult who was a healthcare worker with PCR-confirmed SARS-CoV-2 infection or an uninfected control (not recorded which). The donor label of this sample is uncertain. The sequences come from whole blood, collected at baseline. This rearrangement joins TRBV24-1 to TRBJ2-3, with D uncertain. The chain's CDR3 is CATSNPGSDTQYF. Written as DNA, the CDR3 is TGTGCCACCAGTAACCCGGGCTCAGATACGCAGTATTTT.